The sequence of this T cell receptor beta chain was determined in a study of radiotherapy plus CTLA-4 blockade in lung cancer. Study-wide context: In roughly 19% of patients, objective responses were seen; 31% had disease control. Findings and caveats of the study: Among reported predictors of response, early blood T cell clone dynamics with interferon-beta performed best. Following radiotherapy plus ipilimumab, tumor-derived TCR clones expanded in the blood.

CTLA-4 blockade using ipilimumab, together with focal radiation, was received by patients with chemo-refractory metastatic non-small-cell lung cancer. Trimming at V came to 8 bases and at J to 5 bases, leaving 11 bases not matched to a gene. This CDR3 spans 15 amino acids. Germline V gene sequence: CDR1 SEHNR, CDR2 FQNEAQ (reference sequence). Sequencing was performed with immunoSEQ multiplex PCR; in TCRdb, only in-frame clones are kept and a portion is missing. The data show about 38,000 clones, with about 73% seen just once and approximately 8.9% held by the top ten. About this clone itself: Its antigen is unknown.

The sequenced sample was peripheral blood, obtained from a patient treated with radiotherapy plus ipilimumab. V usage is TRBV7-9 and J usage is TRBJ1-5, with TRBD1 matching over 8 bases. The TCR sequence derives from a human donor with non-small cell lung cancer who had stable disease on radiotherapy plus ipilimumab. Here the CDR3 reads CASGSRGQGHQPQHF. CDR3 coding DNA: TGTGCCAGCGGCAGTAGAGGACAGGGTCATCAGCCCCAGCATTTT. Full variable domain (rest looked up from reference TRBV7-9 and TRBJ1-5): DTGVSQNPRHKITKRGQNVTFRCDPISEHNRLYWYRQTLGQGPEFLTYFQNEAQLEKSRLLSDRFSAERPKGSFSTLEIQRTEQGDSAMYLCASGSRGQGHQPQHFGDGTRLSIL.